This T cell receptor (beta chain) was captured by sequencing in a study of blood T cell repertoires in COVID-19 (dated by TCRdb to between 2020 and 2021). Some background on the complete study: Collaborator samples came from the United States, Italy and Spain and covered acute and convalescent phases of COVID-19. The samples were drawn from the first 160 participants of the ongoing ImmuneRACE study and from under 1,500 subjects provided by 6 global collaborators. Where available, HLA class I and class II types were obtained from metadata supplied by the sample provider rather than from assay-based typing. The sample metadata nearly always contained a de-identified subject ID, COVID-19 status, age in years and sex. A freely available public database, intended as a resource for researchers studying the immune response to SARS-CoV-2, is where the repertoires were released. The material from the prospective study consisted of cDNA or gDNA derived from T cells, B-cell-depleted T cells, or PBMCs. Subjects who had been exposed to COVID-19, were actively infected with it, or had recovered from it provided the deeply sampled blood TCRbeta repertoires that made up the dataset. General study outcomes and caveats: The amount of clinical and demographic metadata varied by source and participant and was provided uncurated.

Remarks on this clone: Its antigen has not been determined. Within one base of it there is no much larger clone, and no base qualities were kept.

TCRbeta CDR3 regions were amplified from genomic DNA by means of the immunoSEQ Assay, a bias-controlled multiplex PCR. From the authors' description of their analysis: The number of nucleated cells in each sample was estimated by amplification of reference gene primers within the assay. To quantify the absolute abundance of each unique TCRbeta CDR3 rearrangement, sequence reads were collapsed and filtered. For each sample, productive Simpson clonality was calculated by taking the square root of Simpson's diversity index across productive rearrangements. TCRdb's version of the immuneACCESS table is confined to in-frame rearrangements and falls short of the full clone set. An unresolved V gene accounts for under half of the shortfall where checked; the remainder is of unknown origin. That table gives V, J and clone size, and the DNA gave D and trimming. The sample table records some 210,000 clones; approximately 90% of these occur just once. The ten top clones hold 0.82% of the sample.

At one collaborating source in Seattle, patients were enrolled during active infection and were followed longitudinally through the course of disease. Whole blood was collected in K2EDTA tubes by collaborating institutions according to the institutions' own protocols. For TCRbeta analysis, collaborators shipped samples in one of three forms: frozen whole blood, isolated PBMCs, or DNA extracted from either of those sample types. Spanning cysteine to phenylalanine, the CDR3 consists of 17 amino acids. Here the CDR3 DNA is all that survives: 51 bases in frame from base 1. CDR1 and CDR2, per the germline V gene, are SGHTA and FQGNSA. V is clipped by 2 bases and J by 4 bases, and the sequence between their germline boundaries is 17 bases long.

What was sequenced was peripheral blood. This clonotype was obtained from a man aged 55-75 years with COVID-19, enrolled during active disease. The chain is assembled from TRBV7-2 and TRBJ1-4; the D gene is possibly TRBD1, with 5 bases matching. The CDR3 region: CASSLMGQGGLNEKLFF. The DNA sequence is TGTGCCAGCAGCTTAATGGGGCAGGGTGGGCTTAATGAAAAACTGTTTTTT. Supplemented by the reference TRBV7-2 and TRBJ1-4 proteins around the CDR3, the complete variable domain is GAGVSQSPSNKVTEKGKDVELRCDPISGHTALYWYRQSLGQGLEFLIYFQGNSAPDKSGLPSDRFSAERTGGSVSTLTIQRTQQEDSAVYLCASSLMGQGGLNEKLFFGSGTQLSVL.